These 22 T cell receptor beta chains came from one sample sequenced in a study of spatial heterogeneity in lung cancer (dated by TCRdb to about 2019). The paper's findings and limits, for the study overall: The number of expanded intratumoral alpha and beta TCRs correlated with the tumor nonsynonymous mutation count.

The library was built by means of 5' RACE. The data were produced on a NextSeq 500. TCRdb reprocessed the public reads (quality trimming at Q25 with fastp, clone calling with MiXCR) and kept in-frame beta chains. Identical CDR3 protein sequences are pooled into one entry, listed with their most common genes and DNA. Present in this sample are 5,000 to 6,500 distinct CDR3 sequences, under 5% of which were seen just once. The ten largest clones capture over 20% of the sample. No antigen has been identified for these receptors. According to the study, the label for this sample's time point signals: sample taken at primary tumor resection. This material consisted of lung tumor tissue, taken at surgery. These receptors were obtained from a male donor with early-stage non-small cell lung cancer.

This clonotype was seen ten or more times. Since it is a stray read in a library aimed at alpha chains, this beta chain has a size that is not meaningful. The chain uses TRBV12-3 or TRBV12-4 and TRBJ1-1, with D uncertain. V shed 3 bases and J shed 8 bases, with 10 bases lying between them. CDR3 length: 12 residues. The CDR3 sequence: CASSLDQPEAFF. The DNA for the CDR3 is TGTGCCAGCAGTTTGGACCAGCCGGAAGCTTTCTTT.

This clonotype has just a few counts. Little can be read into the size of this beta chain, an off-target read in a library designed for alpha chains. V usage is TRBV18 and J usage is TRBJ2-7; D possibly corresponds to TRBD2 (6 bases). V lost 2 bases to trimming and J lost 5 bases, with 16 bases between them. CDR1 and CDR2 (germline): KGHSH, LQKENI. The CDR3 has 15 amino acids. The CDR3 region has the DNA TGTGCCAGCTCACCAGTGACCCCGGGGGACCACGAGCAGTACTTC. Amino acids: CASSPVTPGDHEQYF. The variable domain in full, with the rest retrieved from reference TRBV18 and TRBJ2-7, is NAGVMQNPRHLVRRRGQEARLRCSPMKGHSHVYWYRQLPEEGLKFMVYLQKENIIDESGMPKERFSAEFPKEGPSILRIQQVVRGDSAAYFCASSPVTPGDHEQYFGPGTRLTVT.

This clonotype was seen ten or more times. This beta chain turned up in a library designed for alpha chains; as an off-target read, its abundance says little. CDR3 amino acids: CASSLGTGDEQYF. The CDR3 DNA follows: TGTGCCAGCAGTCTCGGGACAGGGGACGAGCAGTACTTC. The chain carries TRBV12-3 or TRBV12-4 and TRBJ2-7; TRBD1 matches 10 bases. Unmatched junction bases numbered 3, after V lost 5 bases and J lost 5 bases. The CDR3 is made up of 13 amino acids.

This clonotype is large by share. In a library made to pick up alpha chains, this beta chain is a stray read with a size that means little. This chain uses TRBV5-1 with TRBJ2-7, with 7 bases lining up with TRBD1. V was clipped by 4 bases and J by 3 bases; unmatched bases: 7. Germline CDR1 SGHRS, CDR2 YFSETQ. This CDR3 region has 14 residues. CDR3 DNA: TGCGCCAGCAGCCTGGACAGGCAGGACTACGAGCAGTACTTC. The encoded protein is CASSLDRQDYEQYF.

This clonotype was seen repeatedly, ten times or more. This beta chain turned up in a library designed for alpha chains; as an off-target read, its abundance says little. The V call is TRBV7-9, the J call TRBJ2-7; 9 nucleotides agree with TRBD1. Per germline, CDR1 SEHNR and CDR2 FQNEAQ (reference sequence). The ends lost 2 bases at V and 0 bases at J; junction bases unmatched: 5. The CDR3 runs to 16 residues. The CDR3 loop reads CASSLLTTGGSYEQYF. The CDR3 nucleotides read TGTGCCAGCAGCTTATTAACGACAGGGGGCTCCTACGAGCAGTACTTC.

This clonotype was seen ten or more times. This beta chain appears as a stray read in a library generated for alpha chains; its size is not informative. The genes are TRBV7-3 and TRBJ2-7, with 9 bases identical to TRBD1. The J segment lost 1 base and the V segment lost 5 bases, leaving 6 bases of the junction unmatched. This CDR3 is 15 amino acids long. In germline, CDR1 is SGHTA, CDR2 FQGTGA. The DNA of the CDR3 is TGTGCCAGCAGCCACGGACAGGGGAATTCCTACGAGCAGTACTTC. Its translation: CASSHGQGNSYEQYF.

This clonotype has just a few counts. An end of the junction does not agree with germline; a read error may underlie this. This beta chain is an off-target read within a library intended for alpha chains, so its frequency means little. The chain links TRBV7-7 to TRBJ2-3, with D hard to call. This CDR3 spans 14 amino acids. Per the germline V gene, CDR1 is SSHAT and CDR2 is FNYEAQ (reference sequence). CDR3 protein: CASSPGSRTDTQYF. DNA of the CDR3: TGTGCTAGCAGCCCCGGGTCCCGCACAGATACGCAGTATTTT.

This clonotype was recorded many times. This beta chain lies outside the target of a library built for alpha chains; its clone size means little. The chain recombines TRBV12-3 or TRBV12-4 with TRBJ1-2; TRBD1 is a possible D gene (6 bases). This CDR3 spans 13 amino acids. V lost 5 bases and J lost 7, with 14 bases in between. CDR3 coding DNA: TGTGCCAGCAGTGTACAGGGAGGGGCTGGCTACACCTTC. Translated, it gives CASSVQGGAGYTF.

This clonotype ranks as medium-sized. The library was built for alpha chains, so this beta chain is an off-target read and its size means little. This sequence joins TRBV5-1 and TRBJ2-5, with TRBD1 identical over 9 bases. The V and J ends lost 3 bases and 3 bases, in that order; junction bases with no gene match: 6. Germline lookup yields CDR1 SGHRS and CDR2 YFSETQ. The CDR3 has 15 amino acids. CDR3 DNA sequence: TGCGCCAGCAGCTCGTTGGGACAGGGAAAAGAGACCCAGTACTTC. It yields the protein CASSSLGQGKETQYF.

In its sample, this clonotype was seen many times. This beta chain lies outside the target of a library built for alpha chains; its clone size means little. The chain combines TRBV20-1 with TRBJ2-1; 7 nucleotides match TRBD1. V trimming: 4 bases; J trimming: 0 bases; junction bases outside the gene matches: 6. This CDR3 contains 15 residues. The germline CDR1 and CDR2 sequences are DFQATT and SNEGSKA (reference sequence). Here the CDR3 reads CSATHRGFSYNEQFF. The CDR3 DNA sequence: TGCAGTGCTACCCACAGGGGATTCTCCTACAATGAGCAGTTCTTC.

By its share, this clonotype is large. Within a library made for alpha chains, this beta chain is off target, and its count is uninformative. The chain has TRBV12-5 and TRBJ1-2; unclear D gene. The CDR3 length is 14 residues. CDR1 is LGHNT and CDR2 is FRNRAP in the germline V gene. V lost 3 bases and J lost 8, with 16 bases in between. CDR3 residues: CASGFGSPSRGYTF. CDR3 DNA: TGTGCTAGTGGTTTTGGTTCCCCCTCTCGAGGCTACACCTTC.

In the case of this clonotype: With the library built for alpha chains, this beta chain is off target and its frequency is not meaningful. The rearrangement uses TRBV11-2 and TRBJ2-7; maybe TRBD2 (5 bases). This CDR3 is built from 16 residues. Germline V gives CDR1 SGHAT, CDR2 FQNNGV. The ends were cut back, 1 base at V and 3 bases at J, with 16 bases in the middle. The CDR3 DNA reads TGTGCCAGCAGCTTAGGTCCGGCGAGGGTACTCTACGAGCAGTACTTC. This sequence encodes CASSLGPARVLYEQYF.

This clonotype was seen repeatedly, ten times or more. This beta chain appears as a stray read in a library generated for alpha chains; its size is not informative. The chain carries TRBV7-3 and TRBJ1-1, with TRBD1 matching 8 bases. This CDR3 has 15 amino acids. V was pared by 5 bases and J by 4 bases, with 9 bases of the junction left unmatched. Per germline, CDR1 SGHTA and CDR2 FQGTGA. CDR3 DNA: TGTGCCAGCAGCCCGCAGTTGACAGGGGTCACTGAAGCTTTCTTT. This codes for CASSPQLTGVTEAFF.

By frequency in the sample, this clonotype is medium-sized. Since it is a stray read in a library aimed at alpha chains, this beta chain has a size that is not meaningful. The chain carries TRBV7-2 and TRBJ1-1, with D possibly being TRBD1 (6 bases). The CDR3 is made up of 15 amino acids. V lost 5 bases, J lost 6 bases, and 19 bases lay in between. The V gene's germline CDR1 is SGHTA and CDR2 FQGNSA. The CDR3 DNA is TGTGCCAGCAGCCTATTCAGGGGCAGTACCGCTGAAGCTTTCTTT. Residues: CASSLFRGSTAEAFF.

This clonotype was observed at least ten times. This beta chain came through as a stray read in a library set up for alpha chains, and its size says little. This chain links TRBV7-2 with TRBJ1-1; D not certain. The V end was cut by 3 bases, the J end by 3 bases, with 8 bases between. There are 13 residues in the CDR3. The V gene's germline CDR1 is SGHTA and CDR2 FQGNSA. The CDR3 nucleotides read TGTGCCAGCAGCTTCGGGGTCGACACTGAAGCTTTCTTT. Translating it yields CASSFGVDTEAFF.

This clonotype showed up many times. Because this beta chain is a stray read in a library intended to capture alpha chains, its abundance should not be given much weight. V and J are TRBV6-1 and TRBJ1-2; D is perhaps TRBD1 (5 bases). The CDR3 sequence is 14 residues long. Germline V gene sequence: CDR1 MNHNS, CDR2 SASEGT. The V end lost 1 base, the J end lost 4 bases, and 10 bases lay between the germline ends. CDR3 sequence reads: CASSEGGFPYGYTF. The CDR3 bases are TGTGCCAGCAGTGAAGGGGGCTTCCCCTATGGCTACACCTTC.

This clonotype was seen at least ten times. In a library made to pick up alpha chains, this beta chain is a stray read with a size that means little. V is TRBV27 and J is TRBJ1-6; D unclear. The CDR3 has 17 amino acids. CDR1 and CDR2 (germline): MNHEY, SMNVEV (reference sequence). V was pared by 2 bases and J by 1 base, with 12 bases between. CDR3 sequence (DNA): TGTGCCAGCAGTTTAAGGCGGGGTGAGTCCTATAATTCACCCCTCCACTTT. Protein product: CASSLRRGESYNSPLHF.

This clonotype was picked up a small number of times. A library made for alpha chains picked up this beta chain off target, so its size means little. The chain has TRBV5-6 and TRBJ2-1, with D possibly being TRBD2 (6 bases). V was shortened by 0 bases and J by 10 bases, with 17 bases between the two germline ends. The CDR3 contains 15 residues. The germline CDR1 and CDR2 sequences are SGHDT and YYEEEE. CDR3 loop: CASSLAERGGREQFF. The CDR3 nucleotides read TGTGCCAGCAGCTTGGCCGAACGTGGGGGGAGGGAGCAGTTCTTC.

This clonotype was detected only a few times. Because the library targeted alpha chains, this beta chain is an off-target read whose size means little. The chain has TRBV6-1 and TRBJ2-7; 9 nucleotides align to TRBD1. The V gene's germline CDR1 is MNHNS and CDR2 SASEGT. V shed 5 bases, J shed 2 bases, and the junction held 4 bases outside the gene matches. The CDR3 loop spans 14 amino acids. CDR3 in DNA: TGTGCCAGCAGTCCGCGGACAGGGGCCTACGAGCAGTACTTC. Translating gives CASSPRTGAYEQYF.

This clonotype showed up many times. This beta chain appears as a stray read in a library generated for alpha chains; its size is not informative. The chain couples TRBV6-5 to TRBJ2-4, with 7 bases identical to TRBD1. The CDR3 covers 13 residues. Germline-derived CDR1 and CDR2 are MNHEY and SVGAGI. V was clipped by 10 bases and J by 1 base; unmatched bases: 4. CDR3 DNA: TGTGCCATAGAGGACAGGGCCAAAAACATTCAGTACTTC. Protein product: CAIEDRAKNIQYF.

This clonotype has at least ten counts. The library was designed around alpha chains, so this beta chain is a stray read whose abundance carries little weight. The chain recombines TRBV19 with TRBJ1-5; maybe TRBD1 (6 bases). The CDR3 has 14 residues. V was shortened by 9 bases and J by 7 bases, with 19 bases between the two germline ends. Germline V gene sequence: CDR1 LNHDA, CDR2 SQIVND (reference sequence). The CDR3 nucleotides are TGTGCCAGCCAAGGGGGAGGGGGGCAACAGCCCCAGCATTTT. It specifies CASQGGGGQQPQHF.

This clonotype was detected many times. Within a library made for alpha chains, this beta chain is off target, and its count is uninformative. This chain joins TRBV7-2 and TRBJ1-1; TRBD1 is a possible D gene (5 bases). Trimming took 5 bases from V and 6 from J, leaving 13 bases between them. Looked up from germline, CDR1 is SGHTA and CDR2 is FQGNSA. There are 13 residues in the CDR3. CDR3 coding DNA: TGTGCCAGCAGCCCGGGACCGGTGTCTGAAGCTTTCTTT. Residues: CASSPGPVSEAFF. The full variable domain, rest sourced from reference TRBV7-2 and TRBJ1-1, is GAGVSQSPSNKVTEKGKDVELRCDPISGHTALYWYRQSLGQGLEFLIYFQGNSAPDKSGLPSDRFSAERTGGSVSTLTIQRTQQEDSAVYLCASSPGPVSEAFFGQGTRLTVV.